The next 7 T cell receptor beta chains were all read from a single sample in a study of long-term antiretroviral therapy in people with HIV. Sequencing used immunoSEQ v3.0 at survey level. Some clones are missing from TCRdb's copy, which holds only in-frame ones; the method was immunoSEQ multiplex PCR. The sample yields some 22,000 clones, 79% seen once. The source was unsorted PBMCs, collected 4.1 years after starting antiretroviral therapy. These receptors all stem from a woman in her thirties or forties with HIV.

This sequence joins TRBV7-9 and TRBJ1-2; the D gene is possibly TRBD1 (6 bases). The germline CDR1 and CDR2 sequences are SEHNR and FQNEAQ (reference sequence). The V gene lost 4 bases and the J gene lost 8 bases, with 14 bases spanning the gap. The CDR3 is made up of 13 amino acids. This CDR3 is CASSYREIRGYTF. CDR3 nucleotides: TGTGCCAGCAGCTACAGGGAAATCAGGGGCTACACCTTC.

This clone came up a few times. The genes are TRBV19 and TRBJ2-1; 10 nucleotides match TRBD2. Germline CDR1 LNHDA, CDR2 SQIVND (reference sequence). The CDR3 length is 17 residues. With V trimmed by 5 bases and J by 0 bases, 7 bases remained unmatched. CDR3 sequence reads: CASSLPSGSSSYNEQFF. The CDR3 DNA reads TGTGCCAGTAGTCTCCCTAGCGGGAGCTCCTCCTACAATGAGCAGTTCTTC.

V usage is TRBV13 and J usage is TRBJ2-6; D is uncertain. V lost 3 bases and J 0 bases, leaving 6 bases between the germline ends. This CDR3 spans 15 amino acids. The germline gives CDR1 PRHDT, CDR2 FYEKMQ (reference sequence). CDR3 region: CASSFGVSGANVLTF. DNA of the CDR3: TGTGCCAGCAGCTTTGGGGTCTCTGGGGCCAACGTCCTGACTTTC.

The V call is TRBV5-8, the J call TRBJ1-2; tentatively, D is TRBD1 (5 bases). Trimming stripped 4 bases from V and 1 base from J, with 11 bases between. CDR1 is SGHTS and CDR2 is YDEGEE in the germline V gene. CDR3 length: 14 residues. CDR3: CASSPPRGNYGYTF. In DNA form, the CDR3 reads TGTGCCAGCAGCCCCCCGAGGGGTAACTATGGCTACACCTTC.

The chain employs TRBV7-9 and TRBJ1-2, with TRBD1 matching over 8 bases. Germline V CDR1 and CDR2: SEHNR, FQNEAQ (reference sequence). CDR3 size: 14 residues. Germline trimming cut 9 bases from V and 4 bases from J; bases unmatched to any gene: 10. The CDR3 spells CASLSDRGFYGYTF. As DNA, the CDR3 is TGTGCCAGTTTGTCAGACAGGGGTTTCTATGGCTACACCTTC.

The chain is built from TRBV18 and TRBJ1-1; no clear D gene. This CDR3 is 18 amino acids long. Germline assignment: CDR1 KGHSH and CDR2 LQKENI. V was clipped by 2 bases and J by 0 bases, with 19 bases between them. This CDR3 is CASSPKGSGLDMNTEAFF. The CDR3 DNA sequence: TGTGCCAGCTCACCAAAGGGAAGCGGGCTTGACATGAACACTGAAGCTTTCTTT.

V and J are TRBV2 and TRBJ1-2, with D possibly being TRBD1 (6 bases). The CDR3 is 12 residues long. V was cut by 9 bases and J by 6 bases, with 14 bases left in between. CDR1 SNHLY and CDR2 FYNNEI come from the germline V gene. The CDR3 reads CASIQGTDGYTF. In nucleotides, the CDR3 is TGTGCCAGTATACAGGGTACGGATGGCTACACCTTC.